This TCR beta chain was sequenced during a study of blood T cells in healthy people across ages. The germline V gene encodes CDR1 SGHTA and CDR2 FQGNSA. The CDR3 has 16 residues. Trimming took off 5 bases at V and 11 bases at J, with 27 bases between the two ends. The second PCR ran roughly 6 to 11 cycles with a sample-barcoded 5' primer and J-beta primers. Every cDNA molecule bore a tag from a template-switch adaptor containing 12 random nucleotides. TCRdb redid the calling of the 5' RACE reads with MiXCR, one entry per CDR3 protein. The sample yields about 690,000 distinct CDR3 sequences, over 40% seen once.

The specimen was blood. The chain joins TRBV7-2 to TRBJ2-5; D assignment may be TRBD1 or TRBD2 (5 bases each). This sequence was found in an elderly man in good health. In DNA, the CDR3 is TGTGCCAGCAGCGCCGCCGCCGGGACGGGGTACAATGAGCAGTACTTC. The encoded protein is CASSAAAGTGYNEQYF.